This section outlines one T cell receptor beta chain sequence together with its context. Antigen unknown. The data belong to a study of T cell responses to AZD1222 COVID-19 vaccine. The table came from immunoSEQ multiplex PCR; TCRdb's copy has only in-frame clones and leaves some out. The sample contains tens of thousands of clones, roughly 90% of which appear only once. General observations from the study: The CD4 TCRs associated with vaccination extended across spike and predominated at 160-218 and 743-854.

Trimming cost V 5 bases and J 7 bases; bases outside gene matches: 6. This CDR3 has 14 amino acids. Germline V gene lookup returns CDR1 MNHNY and CDR2 SVGAGI (reference sequence). The sample consisted of peripheral blood, taken 28 days after the second AZD1222 dose. The rearrangement uses TRBV6-6 and TRBJ1-4; 8 bases line up with TRBD1. The TCR sequence derives from an adult who received the AZD1222 COVID-19 vaccine. CDR3 residues: CASSPGTGGEKLFF. CDR3 coding DNA: TGTGCCAGCAGTCCCGGGACAGGCGGTGAAAAACTGTTTTTT.